This T cell receptor (beta chain) was profiled in a study of T cell responses to AZD1222 COVID-19 vaccine. Study-wide points: There were repertoire samples only from the period after the peak T cell response.

The study pooled second doses at about 4 or about 12 weeks. In regard to this clone: What it binds is unknown.

Assay used: immunoSEQ multiplex PCR; TCRdb lists only in-frame clones, some missing. The profile covers about 140,000 clones, with 90% to 95% appearing a single time and less than 5% taken by the ten largest. Here the sequenced sample was peripheral blood, taken 28 days after the second AZD1222 dose. This receptor was obtained from an adult who received the AZD1222 COVID-19 vaccine.

CDR3 coding DNA: TGTGCCAGCAGTTACGGGACAGGCTACACCGGGGAGCTGTTTTTT. This gives the protein CASSYGTGYTGELFF. The chain links TRBV6-5 to TRBJ2-2, with 8 bases matching TRBD1. Germline trimming cut 2 bases from V and 3 bases from J; bases unmatched to any gene: 2. There are 15 residues in the CDR3. The germline CDR1 and CDR2 sequences are MNHEY and SVGAGI.